A single sample is the source of the 17 T cell receptor beta chains below, sequenced in a study of human T cells and chemical hapten exposure. TCRdb recomputed calls from the RACE reads with MiXCR, one row per CDR3 protein. Here the sample spans around 100,000 distinct CDR3 sequences, 11% being singletons. The time point was: patch test 1, 2 weeks after DPC sensitization. Sample treatment: therapeutic diphenylcyclopropenone sensitization with weekly scalp DPC. The sequencing used whole blood, collected in connection with sensitization to the hapten diphenylcyclopropenone (DPC). The receptor source for this set is a woman in her forties with alopecia areata. Some clones in this sample may be carry-over from other donors' samples.

J is TRBJ2-1 and V is TRBV20-1, with D tentatively TRBD1 or TRBD2 (5 bases each). Germline-derived CDR1 and CDR2 are DFQATT and SNEGSKA (reference sequence). V was clipped by 6 bases and J by 4 bases, with 10 bases between them. There are 12 residues in the CDR3. Written as DNA, the CDR3 is TGCAGTGCCTCCTGGGGGTACAATGAGCAGTTCTTC. Protein product: CSASWGYNEQFF.

This clonotype was observed at least ten times. The chain links TRBV2 to TRBJ2-5; D is possibly TRBD1 or TRBD2 (5 bases each). The germline V and J ends were trimmed by 6 bases and 2 bases, with 10 bases remaining between them. Germline CDR1 is SNHLY and CDR2 is FYNNEI. The CDR3 sequence is 13 residues long. The CDR3 here is CASRRGRQETQYF. In nucleotides, the CDR3 is TGTGCCAGCAGGAGGGGACGGCAAGAGACCCAGTACTTC.

The J gene is TRBJ1-1, the V gene TRBV7-2, with 7 bases lining up with TRBD1. Germline assignment: CDR1 SGHTA and CDR2 FQGNSA. After removal of 5 bases from V and 0 bases from J, the junction contained 9 bases not matched to a gene. The CDR3 spans 16 residues. The CDR3: CASSPGDREMNTEAFF. The CDR3 DNA sequence: TGTGCCAGCAGCCCTGGAGACAGGGAAATGAACACTGAAGCTTTCTTT.

The chain couples TRBV29-1 to TRBJ1-1; D remains unclear. Germline V gene data show CDR1 as SQVTM and CDR2 as ANQGSEA. The CDR3 consists of 12 residues. Deletions cut 7 bases from V and 2 bases from J, with 11 bases between. The CDR3 sequence is CSADRSNTEAFF. Written as DNA, the CDR3 is TGCAGCGCTGATAGGTCTAACACTGAAGCTTTCTTT.

This clonotype occurred a few times. This chain joins TRBV19 and TRBJ1-5, with D tentatively TRBD1 (5 bases). With 5 bases removed from V and 3 bases from J, the gap between germline ends came to 8 bases. This CDR3 is built from 13 residues. Germline V lookup: CDR1 LNHDA, CDR2 SQIVND (reference sequence). CDR3 loop: CASSGDLNQPQHF. The DNA for the CDR3 is TGTGCCAGTAGTGGGGACCTCAATCAGCCCCAGCATTTT.

This clonotype was found a few times. V and J are TRBV29-1 and TRBJ1-3; D not certain. Germline CDR1 is SQVTM and CDR2 is ANQGSEA. The ends were cut back, 4 bases at V and 0 bases at J, with 7 bases in the middle. CDR3 length equals 13 residues. The CDR3 sequence: CSVGSNSGNTIYF. CDR3 coding DNA: TGCAGCGTTGGGAGTAACTCTGGAAACACCATATATTTT.

CDR3 sequence: CASSQAGLNEQFF. The CDR3 DNA is TGCGCCAGCAGCCAAGCAGGGTTGAATGAGCAGTTCTTC. The chain has TRBV4-1 and TRBJ2-1; D may be TRBD1 (5 bases). V was pared by 1 base and J by 7 bases, with 8 bases between. Germline V lookup: CDR1 MGHRA, CDR2 YSYEKL. The CDR3 sequence is 13 residues long.

There are a few counts of this clonotype. The gene calls are TRBV10-3 and TRBJ1-2, with D uncertain. Germline V gene lookup returns CDR1 ENHRY and CDR2 SYGVKD. The CDR3 spans 11 residues. V lost 4 bases to trimming and J lost 6 bases, with 6 bases between them. The CDR3 reads CAISAEDGYTF. Here the CDR3 DNA reads TGTGCCATCAGTGCAGAGGATGGCTACACCTTC.

This clonotype was counted a few times. V gene TRBV3-1 combines with J gene TRBJ1-2; possibly TRBD1 for D (6 bases). This CDR3 is built from 14 residues. The germline CDR1 and CDR2 sequences are LGHDT and YNNKEL (reference sequence). Deletions cut 4 bases from V and 12 bases from J, with 21 bases between. DNA for the CDR3: TGTGCCAGCAGCCGGGGGACAACACAGAGGGGAAACACCTTC. Protein sequence: CASSRGTTQRGNTF.

This clonotype has a handful of counts. J is TRBJ1-1 and V is TRBV19, with unresolved D. CDR3 length: 11 residues. Looked up from germline, CDR1 is LNHDA and CDR2 is SQIVND (reference sequence). Trimming shortened V by 5 bases and J by 3 bases, and 4 bases separated the two germline ends. The CDR3, as DNA: TGTGCCAGTAGTTTCTACACTGAAGCTTTCTTT. It yields the protein CASSFYTEAFF.

At least ten counts were recorded for this clonotype. The gene calls are TRBV7-2 and TRBJ2-5; perhaps TRBD1 as D (10 bases). V lost 6 bases and J 3 bases, leaving 26 bases between the germline ends. Germline values: CDR1 SGHTA, CDR2 FQGNSA. CDR3 size: 18 residues. The CDR3 loop is CASRPGQGRPSGKETQYF. The CDR3 DNA reads TGTGCCAGCAGGCCGGGACAGGGGCGTCCTAGCGGGAAAGAGACCCAGTACTTC.

This clonotype was observed many times. V is TRBV7-6 and J is TRBJ1-2; no definite D call. The CDR3 is 12 residues long. Germline CDR1 reads SGHVS; CDR2 reads FNYEAQ. Between the trimmed V and J ends, which lost 4 bases and 6 bases, there was a span of 9 bases. The CDR3 here is CASSSRDDGYTF. The CDR3 DNA is TGTGCCAGCAGCTCCCGTGATGATGGCTACACCTTC. Based on the CDR3 plus reference TRBV7-6 and TRBJ1-2, the full variable domain is GAGVSQSPRYKVTKRGQDVALRCDPISGHVSLYWYRQALGQGPEFLTYFNYEAQQDKSGLPNDRFSAERPEGSISTLTIQRTEQRDSAMYRCASSSRDDGYTFGSGTRLTVV.

The chain links TRBV18 to TRBJ1-1; D is unclear. Deletions cut 3 bases from V and 2 bases from J, with 10 bases between. The germline CDR1 and CDR2 sequences are KGHSH and LQKENI. This CDR3 comprises 14 residues. CDR3 sequence reads: CASSPTLDNTEAFF. In DNA form, the CDR3 reads TGTGCCAGCTCACCTACCCTGGATAACACTGAAGCTTTCTTT.

This clonotype has only a few counts. The V call is TRBV6-6, the J call TRBJ1-2; D not certain. Trimming shortened V by 4 bases and J by 2 bases, and 8 bases separated the two germline ends. Germline V gene data show CDR1 as MNHNY and CDR2 as SVGAGI (reference sequence). The CDR3 length is 13 residues. Here the CDR3 reads CASSSLGNYGYTF. In DNA, the CDR3 is TGTGCCAGCAGTTCTCTCGGCAACTATGGCTACACCTTC.

This clonotype was detected a few times. The chain recombines TRBV11-2 with TRBJ1-2; D perhaps matches TRBD1 (5 bases). The CDR3 has 13 amino acids. Germline values: CDR1 SGHAT, CDR2 FQNNGV. Trimming removed 1 base at V and 10 bases at J, with 13 bases between. CDR3 DNA: TGTGCCAGCAGCTTAGGGTCTGAGGGGAACTACACCTTC. It encodes CASSLGSEGNYTF.

This clonotype was found a few times. The chain combines TRBV6-1 with TRBJ1-1; D is perhaps TRBD1 (6 bases). The germline V gene encodes CDR1 MNHNS and CDR2 SASEGT. The CDR3 length is 11 residues. The V end lost 6 bases, the J end lost 10 bases, and 12 bases lay between the germline ends. CDR3 amino acids: CASSRGRGAFF. The CDR3 DNA reads TGTGCCAGCAGCCGCGGCAGGGGAGCTTTCTTT.

This clonotype turned up a few times. The chain employs TRBV7-9 and TRBJ2-7; 9 bases are shared with TRBD2. After removal of 5 bases from V and 7 bases from J, the junction contained 33 bases not matched to a gene. CDR1 is SEHNR, CDR2 FQNEAQ, per germline (reference sequence). This CDR3 comprises 22 residues. The CDR3 spells CASSPASFRDRTGVAGVGEQYF. CDR3 coding DNA: TGTGCCAGCAGCCCGGCCAGTTTTCGTGACCGAACCGGAGTAGCGGGAGTGGGAGAGCAGTACTTC.